This T cell receptor (beta chain) was observed in a study of Graves' ophthalmopathy and Graves' hyperthyroidism. The CDR3 totals 15 residues. Germline values: CDR1 SEHNR, CDR2 FQNEAQ (reference sequence). RNA transcripts were the template, and TCR beta CDR3 regions were amplified from them. An opening RT-PCR round employed HTBI primers and preceded a second-round multiplex PCR. TCRdb analysed the multiplex PCR reads with MiXCR anew, one entry per CDR3 protein. The table shows around 1.1 million distinct CDR3 sequences, with 35% to 40% occurring only once. On this clonotype: This may come from a read error, since a much larger clone is one base off.

The sequencing sample was made of peripheral blood or thyroid tissue (not recorded which). The receptor's source is an adult man with Graves' hyperthyroidism. V is TRBV7-9 and J is TRBJ1-6; D is unresolved. The CDR3 spells CASSQVGWKGSPLHF. For the CDR3, the DNA is TGCGCCAGCAGCCAAGTAGGGTGGAAGGGTTCACCCCTCCACTTT.